This section outlines one TCR beta chain sequence together with its context. The identical CDR3 is also encoded by other nucleotide sequences in the sample. This sample was taken from a study of cytomegalovirus exposure and HLA in healthy donors. Study information: A previous analysis identified 95 million to 140 million unique TCR beta sequences derived from roughly 180 million T cells.

Researchers ran the PCR with 60 Vbeta and 13 Jbeta primers. Produced via immunoSEQ multiplex PCR; TCRdb's table is partial and in-frame only. The sample includes some 140,000 clones, over 70% seen only once; the top ten take about 2%. Looked up from germline, CDR1 is SNHLY and CDR2 is FYNNEI. The CDR3 contains 13 residues. V was clipped by 1 base and J by 7 bases, with 10 bases between them. Material: PBMCs. This TCR derives from a young man in good health and CMV-seronegative. V and J are TRBV2 and TRBJ1-1; D perhaps matches TRBD1 (6 bases). DNA of the CDR3: TGTGCCAGCAGTGAAGGGACAGATTTTGAAGCTTTCTTT. It is translated as CASSEGTDFEAFF.